Listed below are T cell receptor beta chains from one sample, sequenced in a study of blood T cell repertoires in COVID-19. Data came from immunoSEQ multiplex PCR; TCRdb stores just in-frame clones and leaves some out. This sample yields tens of thousands of clones, of which 80% are seen a single time; approximately 21% belongs to the top ten. The sequenced material came from peripheral blood. These receptors all come from a woman older than 75 with acute or convalescent COVID-19. The CDR3 runs from the conserved cysteine through the conserved F or W. D genes are given only for firm matches. Clone sizes are given selectively: once, few, many, or a class where the clone is expanded.

>TRBV12-3/TRBV12-4|many|-|TRBJ1-5
CASSLEQHQHF
TGTGCCAGCAGTTTAGAACAGCACCAGCATTTT
>TRBV19|-|TRBD2|TRBJ2-7
CASSMDGTSGYEQYF
TGTGCCAGTAGTATGGACGGGACTAGCGGTTACGAGCAGTACTTC
>TRBV11-1|-|TRBD2|TRBJ2-3
CASSLETSGDTDTQYF
TGTGCCAGCAGCCTAGAGACTAGCGGAGACACAGATACGCAGTATTTT
>TRBV27|-|-|TRBJ2-2
CASRGRVNTGELFF
TGTGCCAGCAGGGGCAGGGTTAACACCGGGGAGCTGTTTTTT
>TRBV21-1|few|-|TRBJ2-2
CASSKGPSKGANTGELFF
TGTGCCAGCAGCAAGGGGCCCTCCAAGGGGGCGAACACCGGGGAGCTGTTTTTT
>TRBV18|-|TRBD1|TRBJ2-5
CASSPQTGKGGETQYF
TGTGCCAGCTCACCTCAGACAGGGAAAGGTGGGGAGACCCAGTACTTC
>TRBV7-8|-|-|TRBJ1-2
CASSLGGYYGYTF
TGTGCCAGCAGCCTAGGCGGGTACTATGGCTACACCTTC
>TRBV5-1|-|-|TRBJ2-5
CASSEQGETQYF
TGCGCCAGCAGCGAACAGGGAGAGACCCAGTACTTC
>TRBV9|-|TRBD1|TRBJ1-3
CASSDRGQGGSGNTIYF
TGTGCCAGCAGCGATCGAGGACAGGGGGGGTCTGGAAACACCATATATTTT
>TRBV6-4|-|-|TRBJ1-5
CDQTGGPGNQPQHF
TGTGACCAGACAGGAGGCCCAGGCAATCAGCCCCAGCATTTT
>TRBV28|-|-|TRBJ1-5
CASRVGGSNQPQHF
TGTGCCAGCAGAGTCGGCGGCAGCAATCAGCCCCAGCATTTT
>TRBV18|-|-|TRBJ1-2
CASSPTDSDYGYTF
TGTGCCAGCTCACCGACGGACAGTGACTATGGCTACACCTTC
>TRBV6-5|-|TRBD1|TRBJ1-5
CASQRDRASNQPQHF
TGTGCCAGTCAGCGCGACAGGGCGAGCAATCAGCCCCAGCATTTT
>TRBV3-1/TRBV3-2|-|TRBD1|TRBJ1-1
CASSQVSTGFAFF
TGTGCCAGCAGCCAAGTATCGACAGGGTTTGCTTTCTTT
>TRBV6-2/TRBV6-3|-|TRBD1|TRBJ2-6
CASSGKAGRDRGISGANVLTF
TGTGCCAGCAGTGGCAAAGCGGGGCGGGACAGGGGGATCTCTGGGGCCAACGTCCTGACTTTC
>TRBV5-1|-|TRBD2|TRBJ2-3
CASSESGGYADTQYF
TGCGCCAGCAGCGAAAGCGGGGGGTATGCAGATACGCAGTATTTT
>TRBV5-5|-|-|TRBJ2-2
CASSPLLVGELFF
TGTGCCAGCAGCCCCTTACTGGTCGGGGAGCTGTTTTTT
>TRBV19|-|-|TRBJ2-1
CASSSGLRSGYYNEQFF
TGTGCCAGTAGTTCAGGACTCCGCTCGGGGTACTACAATGAGCAGTTCTTC
>TRBV20-1|few|TRBD1|TRBJ1-2
CSASSMGQGYGYTF
TGCAGTGCTAGTTCAATGGGACAGGGCTATGGCTACACCTTC
>TRBV15|few|TRBD2|TRBJ2-1
CATRDPGLAVYNEQFF
TGTGCCACCAGAGACCCCGGACTAGCGGTCTACAATGAGCAGTTCTTC
>TRBV7-3|-|TRBD2|TRBJ2-6
CASSFLAVAGANVLTF
TGTGCCAGCAGCTTTCTAGCGGTGGCTGGGGCCAACGTCCTGACTTTC
>TRBV29-1|-|TRBD2|TRBJ2-3
CSSTSGGHSTDTQYF
TGCAGCTCGACTAGCGGGGGGCACTCCACAGATACGCAGTATTTT
>TRBV5-1|-|TRBD1|TRBJ2-2
CASSAGTGRAGELFF
TGCGCCAGCAGCGCCGGGACAGGGAGGGCCGGGGAGCTGTTTTTT
>TRBV7-8|few|TRBD2|TRBJ2-3
CASSFPFTSGASRQYF
TGTGCCAGCAGCTTTCCCTTTACTAGCGGGGCGAGTCGGCAGTATTTT
>TRBV6-2/TRBV6-3|-|-|TRBJ2-3
CASSTSIRGDTQYF
TGTGCCAGCAGTACCTCCATCAGGGGAGATACGCAGTATTTT
>TRBV27|-|-|TRBJ2-5
CASREALAGVGETQYF
TGTGCCAGCAGAGAGGCCCTTGCAGGGGTAGGCGAGACCCAGTACTTC
>TRBV7-2|once|-|TRBJ1-2
CASSKLGDGYTF
TGTGCCAGCAGCAAATTAGGGGATGGCTACACCTTC
>TRBV20-1|once|TRBD2|TRBJ2-3
CSARGLAGWDTQYF
TGCAGTGCTCGTGGACTAGCGGGATGGGATACGCAGTATTTT
>TRBV19|-|TRBD1|TRBJ2-1
CASSISHRGRRDNEQFF
TGTGCCAGTAGTATATCGCACAGGGGTCGACGGGACAATGAGCAGTTCTTC
>TRBV7-2|few|TRBD1|TRBJ1-5
CASNSGTGLPQHF
TGTGCCAGCAACTCCGGGACAGGGCTGCCCCAGCATTTT
>TRBV7-7|-|TRBD2|TRBJ2-1
CASSAASGSSYNEQFF
TGTGCCAGCAGCGCCGCTAGCGGAAGCTCCTACAATGAGCAGTTCTTC
>TRBV6-4|-|-|TRBJ1-1
CASSDRENTEAFF
TGTGCCAGCAGTGACAGAGAGAACACTGAAGCTTTCTTT
>TRBV7-8|-|-|TRBJ1-2
CASSFARNDYGYTF
TGTGCCAGCAGCTTTGCCAGAAACGACTATGGCTACACCTTC
>TRBV3-1/TRBV3-2|-|TRBD2|TRBJ2-3
CASRNRGGADTDTQYF
TGTGCCAGCCGGAATCGGGGGGGGGCGGACACAGATACGCAGTATTTT
>TRBV27|once|TRBD1|TRBJ1-4
CASSLRGTGGTNEKLFF
TGTGCCAGCAGTTTGAGGGGGACAGGGGGTACCAATGAAAAACTGTTTTTT
>TRBV5-1|once|TRBD2|TRBJ2-7
CASSEGLAGRNGYEQYF
TGCGCCAGCAGCGAGGGACTAGCCGGGAGAAACGGCTACGAGCAGTACTTC
>TRBV7-9|-|-|TRBJ2-3
CASKVRASTDTQYF
TGTGCCAGCAAAGTGAGGGCAAGCACAGATACGCAGTATTTT
>TRBV7-2|-|-|TRBJ2-6
CASSLHPGPGANVLTF
TGTGCCAGCAGCCTCCACCCGGGTCCAGGGGCCAACGTCCTGACTTTC
>TRBV5-1|once|TRBD2|TRBJ2-2
CASSLVAGVGTGELFF
TGCGCCAGCAGCTTGGTAGCGGGGGTTGGCACCGGGGAGCTGTTTTTT
>TRBV5-1|-|TRBD2|TRBJ2-3
CASSSGLAGGLTDTQYF
TGCGCCAGCAGCTCCGGCCTAGCGGGGGGCCTCACAGATACGCAGTATTTT
>TRBV27|once|-|TRBJ1-4
CASSSGAAATNEKLFF
TGTGCCAGCAGTAGTGGGGCAGCTGCAACTAATGAAAAACTGTTTTTT
>TRBV5-5|-|-|TRBJ1-2
CASSFGRVEYGYTF
TGTGCCAGCAGCTTTGGCAGGGTTGAGTATGGCTACACCTTC
>TRBV4-1|-|-|TRBJ2-7
CASSQVTRVGDEQYF
TGCGCCAGCAGCCAAGTTACCAGGGTGGGTGACGAGCAGTACTTC
>TRBV5-4|-|TRBD2|TRBJ2-1
CASSFHSSGVYNEQFF
TGTGCCAGCAGCTTCCACTCTAGCGGGGTCTACAATGAGCAGTTCTTC